This T cell receptor beta chain was recorded in a study of OX40 agonist ivuxolimab in advanced cancers. Study background: Patients were dosed intravenously with ivuxolimab at 0.01 to 10 mg/kg every 2 weeks. General observations from the study: Part of the nonresponder group also had normalized T-cell clonal expansion that was low.

From germline, CDR1 is LNHDA and CDR2 SQIVND (reference sequence). The CDR3 covers 15 residues. V lost 1 base and J 3 bases, leaving 13 bases between the germline ends. The timepoints at which blood was sampled were baseline, cycle 4 day 1, and cycle 7 day 1. The assay was immunoSEQ multiplex PCR, and TCRdb's table has in-frame clones only and misses some. The sample contains 55,000 to 75,000 clones, about nine tenths of which appear only once. For this clone: Its matching antigen is unknown.

The TCR was taken from an adult with an advanced solid tumor such as melanoma, head and neck, liver or kidney cancer. Sequences were derived from CD4+ or CD8+ T cells sorted from blood, sampled in a trial of the OX40 agonist ivuxolimab. V and J are TRBV19 and TRBJ2-7; no reliable D call. The CDR3 reads CASSIGAAGYYEQYF. The CDR3 DNA is TGTGCCAGTAGTATAGGTGCTGCAGGCTACTACGAGCAGTACTTC.